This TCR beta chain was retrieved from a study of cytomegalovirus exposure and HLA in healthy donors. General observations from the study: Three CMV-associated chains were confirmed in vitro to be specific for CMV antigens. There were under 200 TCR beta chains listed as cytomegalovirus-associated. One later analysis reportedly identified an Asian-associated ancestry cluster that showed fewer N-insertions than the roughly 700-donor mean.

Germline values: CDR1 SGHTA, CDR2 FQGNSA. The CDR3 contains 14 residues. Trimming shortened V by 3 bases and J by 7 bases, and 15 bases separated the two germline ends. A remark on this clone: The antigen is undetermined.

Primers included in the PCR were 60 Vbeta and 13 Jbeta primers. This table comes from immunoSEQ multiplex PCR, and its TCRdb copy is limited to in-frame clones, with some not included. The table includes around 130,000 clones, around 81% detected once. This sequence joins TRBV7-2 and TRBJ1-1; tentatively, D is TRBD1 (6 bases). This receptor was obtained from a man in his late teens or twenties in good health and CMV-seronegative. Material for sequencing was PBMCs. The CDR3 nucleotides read TGTGCCAGCAGCTTGAGTCGGCAGGGGCATGAAGCTTTCTTT. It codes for CASSLSRQGHEAFF.